The sample holds a few counts of the clone carrying this TCR beta chain. Its antigen is not known. MiXCR was run by TCRdb on the reads, yielding one entry per CDR3 protein. The sample shows 300,000 to 400,000 distinct CDR3 sequences, around a quarter of them seen only once. Germline trimming cut 4 bases from V and 6 bases from J; bases unmatched to any gene: 4. The CDR3 totals 14 residues. These data originate in a study of T cell repertoires in cytomegalovirus infection. Across the whole study: Through public TCR beta signatures, both CMV infection and matching HLA type were indicated.

The sample consisted of cultured PBMCs, taken from culture after CMV antigen stimulation. This chain connects TRBV12-3 or TRBV12-4 to TRBJ2-2; 8 positions match TRBD1. The TCR sequence derives from a human donor in good health (CMV status not recorded). Some clones in this sample may be carry-over from other donors' samples. The CDR3 region has the DNA TGTGCCAGCAGTTCTGACAGGGGCCCCGGGGAGCTGTTTTTT. Amino acid sequence: CASSSDRGPGELFF.